The next 27 T cell receptor beta chains were all read from a single sample in a study of CDR3 diversity in severe acne. TCRdb itself ran the PCR reads through MiXCR, one entry per CDR3 protein. There are about 100,000 distinct CDR3 sequences in the sample; 51% occur only once, and around 12% lies in the top ten. Sequenced sample: blood. The receptor set was obtained from a male donor with acne.

This clonotype was counted at least ten times. V and J are TRBV5-1 and TRBJ2-2, with a weak D call TRBD2 (5 bases). Germline lookup yields CDR1 SGHRS and CDR2 YFSETQ. There are 15 residues in the CDR3. V was shortened by 0 bases and J by 5 bases, with 11 bases between the two germline ends. Here the CDR3 reads CASSLGGSWTGELFF. The CDR3 DNA sequence: TGCGCCAGCAGCTTGGGAGGGTCCTGGACCGGGGAGCTGTTTTTT.

The V call is TRBV5-6, the J call TRBJ2-5; no clear D. This CDR3 contains 14 residues. Per the germline V gene, CDR1 is SGHDT and CDR2 is YYEEEE. Trimming pared 0 bases from V and 0 bases from J, leaving 6 bases between. In DNA, the CDR3 is TGTGCCAGCAGCTTGGGCGGAAACCAAGAGACCCAGTACTTC. It encodes CASSLGGNQETQYF. The variable domain in full, completed from reference TRBV5-6 and TRBJ2-5, reads DAGVTQSPTHLIKTRGQQVTLRCSPKSGHDTVSWYQQALGQGPQFIFQYYEEEERQRGNFPDRFSGHQFPNYSSELNVNALLLGDSALYLCASSLGGNQETQYFGPGTRLLVL.

This clonotype was seen only a few times. The chain joins TRBV6-6 to TRBJ1-2, with TRBD1 identical over 8 bases. CDR1 is MNHNY and CDR2 is SVGAGI in the germline V gene (reference sequence). J was trimmed by 4 bases and V by 6 bases; bases with no gene match: 4. CDR3 length equals 13 residues. The CDR3 DNA is TGTGCCAGCAGCCCGACAGGGGCCTATGGCTACACCTTC. It yields the protein CASSPTGAYGYTF.

Regarding this clonotype: A much larger clone sits a single nucleotide away, making a read error possible. Since the CDR3 does not end with the conserved phenylalanine or tryptophan, this likely comes from a read error. The rearrangement joins TRBV4-1 to TRBJ2-3; tentatively, D is TRBD2 (5 bases). Germline assignment: CDR1 MGHRA and CDR2 YSYEKL. The CDR3 contains 15 residues. V was cut by 3 bases and J by 4 bases, with 14 bases left in between. CDR3: CASSHKAVGADTQYL. The CDR3 nucleotides are TGCGCCAGCAGCCATAAGGCCGTCGGGGCAGATACGCAGTATCTT.

This clonotype was recorded many times. The chain links TRBV10-3 to TRBJ2-7; possibly TRBD1 or TRBD2 for D (6 bases each). Germline V gene data show CDR1 as ENHRY and CDR2 as SYGVKD. V gave up 8 bases and J gave up 0 bases, with 11 bases separating them. The CDR3 runs to 13 residues. The CDR3 is CAIWRGSSYEQYF. Here the CDR3 DNA reads TGTGCCATCTGGAGGGGGAGCTCCTACGAGCAGTACTTC.

This clonotype is medium-sized. J is TRBJ2-3 and V is TRBV19; TRBD2 matches at 9 bases. J gave up 5 bases and V 5 bases, and 11 bases lay outside the gene matches. Germline CDR1 LNHDA, CDR2 SQIVND (reference sequence). The CDR3 contains 16 residues. In DNA form, the CDR3 reads TGTGCCAGTAGTCCTTATAGCGGGAGAGCGGTAGATACGCAGTATTTT. Translated, it gives CASSPYSGRAVDTQYF.

About this clonotype itself: Sequence at one end of the junction differs from germline and may be a read error. The chain couples TRBV7-2 to TRBJ2-2, with D perhaps being TRBD1 or TRBD2 (5 bases each). The length of the CDR3 is 13 residues. Germline CDR1 reads SGHTA; CDR2 reads FQGNSA. CDR3 sequence (DNA): TGTGCCAGCAGCTTAGGGACCATAGGGGAGCTGTTCTTT. Translation gives CASSLGTIGELFF.

The rearrangement joins TRBV5-6 to TRBJ1-4, with 10 bases matching TRBD1. CDR1 and CDR2 from the germline V gene are SGHDT and YYEEEE. This CDR3 is built from 15 residues. V gave up 0 bases and J gave up 10 bases; unmatched junction bases: 6. The CDR3 DNA follows: TGTGCCAGCAGCTTGGTAGGACAGGGGGAAGGAAAACTGTTTTTT. Translated, it gives CASSLVGQGEGKLFF.

The CDR3 DNA follows: TGTGCCAACATCGGGACAGCAGGGCTGAACACTGAAGCTTTCTTT. As protein: CANIGTAGLNTEAFF. The V gene is TRBV28, the J gene TRBJ1-1, with TRBD1 identical over 7 bases. Germline loops: CDR1 MDHEN, CDR2 SYDVKM. The CDR3 is made up of 15 amino acids. V dropped 10 bases and J dropped 0; count of bases not matched to a gene: 11.

With respect to this clonotype: Possible read error: a much larger clone is one base away. J is TRBJ2-7 and V is TRBV9; TRBD2 matches 7 bases. Germline V CDR1 and CDR2: SGDLS, YYNGEE. The CDR3 sequence is 16 residues long. This CDR3 reads CASSVAGLGGVDEQHF. The DNA of the CDR3 is TGTGCCAGCAGCGTAGCAGGGTTGGGGGGGGTCGACGAGCAGCACTTC.

This clonotype was detected many times. This chain links TRBV20-1 with TRBJ2-7; D not certain. The V end lost 1 base, the J end lost 3 bases, and 4 bases lay between the germline ends. CDR1 is DFQATT, CDR2 SNEGSKA, per germline (reference sequence). This CDR3 contains 11 residues. The CDR3 bases are TGCAGTGCTAGAGCCATCTACGAGCAGTACTTC. Translation gives CSARAIYEQYF.

This clonotype was picked up many times. The rearrangement links TRBV7-9 to TRBJ2-2; no definite D call. CDR3 length: 14 residues. Per the germline V gene, CDR1 is SEHNR and CDR2 is FQNEAQ (reference sequence). V was pared by 1 base and J by 4 bases, with 7 bases between. CDR3 sequence: CASSLEGGTGELFF. The CDR3 nucleotides read TGTGCCAGCAGCTTAGAGGGTGGCACCGGGGAGCTGTTTTTT.

Concerning this clonotype: Possible read error: a much larger clone is one base away. V is TRBV11-2 and J is TRBJ1-1; D may be TRBD1 (6 bases). The CDR3 has 15 amino acids. CDR1 SGHAT and CDR2 FQNNGV come from the germline V gene. The CDR3 sequence is CASSLEPGVNTEALF. The CDR3 coding sequence is TGTGCCAGCAGCTTAGAGCCAGGGGTGAACACTGAAGCTCTCTTT.

This chain links TRBV11-2 with TRBJ2-5; D is unresolved. CDR1 and CDR2 (germline): SGHAT, FQNNGV. This CDR3 spans 12 amino acids. Trimming left V 1 base short and J 5 bases short, with 5 bases between. The CDR3 DNA is TGTGCCAGCAGCTTAGTTGCGGAGACCCAGTACTTC. Protein product: CASSLVAETQYF.

The chain uses TRBV10-3 and TRBJ2-5; no definite D call. The end of the DNA fits TRBJ2-7 better, so the J call may be wrong. This CDR3 is built from 14 residues. Germline V gives CDR1 ENHRY, CDR2 SYGVKD. The CDR3 DNA follows: TGTGCCATCAGTGAGTCATCGAGCTCCTACGAGCAGTACTTC. It translates to CAISESSSSYEQYF.

This clonotype has a count of ten or more. The rearrangement links TRBV20-1 to TRBJ2-7, with 7 positions matching TRBD1. Germline trimming cut 2 bases from V and 5 bases from J; bases unmatched to any gene: 3. The CDR3 is 12 residues long. CDR1 and CDR2 (germline): DFQATT, SNEGSKA (reference sequence). The DNA of the CDR3 is TGCAGTGCTAGAAATGACAGGGACGAGCAGTACTTC. Its protein product is CSARNDRDEQYF.

The genes are TRBV7-9 and TRBJ2-4, with D hard to call. Trimming removed 4 bases at V and 8 bases at J, with 15 bases between. The CDR3 has 14 residues. Germline V lookup: CDR1 SEHNR, CDR2 FQNEAQ (reference sequence). CDR3 sequence reads: CASSSRMGWYIQYF. Here the CDR3 DNA reads TGTGCCAGCAGCTCCCGTATGGGTTGGTACATTCAGTACTTC. The full variable domain, with the rest looked up from reference TRBV7-9 and TRBJ2-4, is DTGVSQNPRHKITKRGQNVTFRCDPISEHNRLYWYRQTLGQGPEFLTYFQNEAQLEKSRLLSDRFSAERPKGSFSTLEIQRTEQGDSAMYLCASSSRMGWYIQYFGAGTRLSVL.

The chain recombines TRBV19 with TRBJ2-5, with D possibly TRBD2 on 5 matching bases. Per the germline V gene, CDR1 is LNHDA and CDR2 is SQIVND (reference sequence). V was trimmed by 4 bases and J by 6 bases, leaving 27 bases between them. The CDR3 runs to 18 residues. The CDR3 reads CASSTNSHGSRGSKTQYF. CDR3 nucleotides: TGTGCCAGTAGTACTAACAGTCACGGATCCCGGGGTAGCAAGACCCAGTACTTC.

The chain couples TRBV20-1 to TRBJ2-1, with unresolved D. Trimming took off 3 bases at V and 5 bases at J, with 14 bases between the two ends. The CDR3 runs 14 residues. The germline gives CDR1 DFQATT, CDR2 SNEGSKA (reference sequence). This CDR3 is CSASLTGGDNEQFF. The DNA of the CDR3 is TGCAGTGCTAGCCTAACGGGCGGCGACAATGAGCAGTTCTTC.

This clonotype was found many times. The genes are TRBV7-2 and TRBJ2-3; D unclear. V was clipped by 1 base and J by 2 bases, with 7 bases between them. This CDR3 has 14 residues. The V gene's germline CDR1 is SGHTA and CDR2 FQGNSA. CDR3: CASSLERLTDTQYF. The CDR3 DNA sequence: TGTGCCAGCAGCTTAGAACGGCTCACAGATACGCAGTATTTT.

The chain combines TRBV27 with TRBJ1-5; 7 nucleotides align to TRBD1. Germline-derived CDR1 and CDR2 are MNHEY and SMNVEV (reference sequence). This CDR3 spans 15 amino acids. J gave up 2 bases and V 5 bases, and 6 bases lay outside the gene matches. The CDR3 spells CASSRRGLGNQPQHF. The CDR3 DNA reads TGTGCCAGCAGTCGGAGGGGGCTTGGCAATCAGCCCCAGCATTTT.

Many counts were recorded for this clonotype. For the CDR3, the DNA is TGTGCCAGCAGCCGGGCAGGGGTAGCGGGGTCCTACGAGCAGTACTTC. This codes for CASSRAGVAGSYEQYF. The chain is built from TRBV5-5 and TRBJ2-7; TRBD2 agrees at 8 bases. The V and J ends lost 4 bases and 1 base, in that order; junction bases with no gene match: 10. This CDR3 is 16 amino acids long. Per the germline V gene, CDR1 is SGHKS and CDR2 is YYEKEE (reference sequence).

This clonotype was seen at least ten times. This chain uses TRBV19 with TRBJ1-1; D uncertain. The V and J ends lost 10 bases and 1 base respectively, with 7 bases between them. The CDR3 spans 11 residues. The germline V gene has CDR1 LNHDA and CDR2 SQIVND (reference sequence). DNA for the CDR3: TGTGCCACCGAGGGGAACACTGAAGCTTTCTTT. Its translation: CATEGNTEAFF. Full variable domain (outside the CDR3, taken from reference TRBV19 and TRBJ1-1): DGGITQSPKYLFRKEGQNVTLSCEQNLNHDAMYWYRQDPGQGLRLIYYSQIVNDFQKGDIAEGYSVSREKKESFPLTVTSAQKNPTAFYLCATEGNTEAFFGQGTRLTVV.

The V call is TRBV7-2, the J call TRBJ1-5; D gene unclear. The J call may be faulty, since TRBJ2-3 better matches the DNA end. Looked up from germline, CDR1 is SGHTA and CDR2 is FQGNSA. The CDR3 is made up of 14 amino acids. The chain's CDR3 is CASSLGSGWDTQYF. DNA of the CDR3: TGTGCCAGCAGCTTAGGGTCCGGGTGGGATACGCAGTATTTT.

This clonotype has only one observation. Lacking the conserved final phenylalanine or tryptophan, this CDR3 likely reflects a read error. The DNA is omitted, as the CDR3 cannot be located on it reliably, and the CDR3 follows TCRdb's listing. The chain carries TRBV7-9 and TRBJ2-3; TRBD1, the D gene given by the table, was not confirmed from the DNA. The CDR3 is 19 residues long, ends included. In germline, CDR1 is SEHNR, CDR2 FQNEAQ (reference sequence). CDR3 amino acids: CASSLTPGGQGARKYTEYV.

This clonotype appeared many times. CDR3 in amino acids: CATGGGIYGYTF. In DNA form, the CDR3 reads TGTGCCACCGGGGGGGGGATTTATGGCTACACCTTC. This chain connects TRBV15 to TRBJ1-2; maybe TRBD1 (5 bases). CDR1 is LNHNV, CDR2 YYDKDF, per germline (reference sequence). The CDR3 spans 12 residues. Trimming left V 8 bases short and J 5 bases short, with 12 bases between.

The J gene is TRBJ2-5, the V gene TRBV5-1, with TRBD2 as a possible D gene (7 bases). The CDR3 is 15 residues long. Germline lookup yields CDR1 SGHRS and CDR2 YFSETQ. V gave up 3 bases and J gave up 1 base, with 13 bases separating them. DNA for the CDR3: TGCGCCAGCAGCTGGGGGGGGGGCCCCCAAGAGACCCAGTACTTC. It codes for CASSWGGGPQETQYF. The entire variable domain, with the rest obtained from reference TRBV5-1 and TRBJ2-5, is as follows: KAGVTQTPRYLIKTRGQQVTLSCSPISGHRSVSWYQQTPGQGLQFLFEYFSETQRNKGNFPGRFSGRQFSNSRSEMNVSTLELGDSALYLCASSWGGGPQETQYFGPGTRLLVL.